A single sample is the source of the 32 T cell receptor beta chains below, sequenced in a study of radiation and T cells in renal cell carcinoma. Sequencing was performed with immunoSEQ multiplex PCR; in TCRdb, only in-frame clones are kept and a portion is missing. The data show 15,000 to 20,000 clones, about half seen once. As to treatment: 15 Gy SBRT to primary tumor, nephrectomy 4 weeks later. The sequenced sample was tumor tissue, obtained from a patient whose treatment included radiotherapy and nephrectomy. These TCRs come from a woman aged 55-75 years with renal cell carcinoma.

CDR3 in DNA: TGTGCCAGTAGTATGAACGAAGGACCGAGCTCACCAACGGCCCAGTACTTC. It encodes CASSMNEGPSSPTAQYF. The chain is built from TRBV19 and TRBJ2-5; unclear D gene. V lost 3 bases to trimming and J lost 9 bases, with 26 bases between them. The CDR3 totals 17 residues. Looked up from germline, CDR1 is LNHDA and CDR2 is SQIVND (reference sequence).

The chain carries TRBV6-5 and TRBJ1-5, with TRBD1 as a possible D gene (6 bases). Trimming took off 3 bases at V and 2 bases at J, with 11 bases between the two ends. The germline V gene encodes CDR1 MNHEY and CDR2 SVGAGI. The CDR3 runs to 15 residues. CDR3 sequence: CASSYRGGGNQPQHF. CDR3 nucleotide sequence: TGTGCCAGCAGTTATCGTGGGGGCGGCAATCAGCCCCAGCATTTT.

The chain is built from TRBV19 and TRBJ1-2, with TRBD1 identical over 8 bases. CDR3 size: 14 residues. With V trimmed by 7 bases and J by 7 bases, 11 bases remained unmatched. Germline lookup yields CDR1 LNHDA and CDR2 SQIVND (reference sequence). CDR3 in DNA: TGTGCCAGTAATGGAGGACAGGGAGGAGGTGGCTACACCTTC. Translating gives CASNGGQGGGGYTF.

By sample share, this clone is medium-sized. Within the sample, other DNA sequences also encode this same CDR3. V is TRBV19 and J is TRBJ2-3, with 9 bases identical to TRBD1. The CDR3 is 14 amino acids. Germline V CDR1 and CDR2: LNHDA, SQIVND (reference sequence). V lost 7 bases, J lost 3 bases, and 5 bases stayed unmatched. CDR3 region: CASTTGQGTDTQYF. The DNA of the CDR3 is TGTGCCAGTACCACAGGACAGGGGACAGATACGCAGTATTTT. Together with reference TRBV19 and TRBJ2-3, the CDR3 gives the full variable domain: DGGITQSPKYLFRKEGQNVTLSCEQNLNHDAMYWYRQDPGQGLRLIYYSQIVNDFQKGDIAEGYSVSREKKESFPLTVTSAQKNPTAFYLCASTTGQGTDTQYFGPGTRLTVL.

The rearrangement uses TRBV6-1 and TRBJ1-5, with TRBD1 as a possible D gene (5 bases). V was pared by 7 bases and J by 5 bases, with 12 bases between. Germline V gene sequence: CDR1 MNHNS, CDR2 SASEGT. The CDR3 sequence is 13 residues long. CDR3 nucleotides: TGTGCCAGCACTAAGGACACTTATCAGCCCCAGCATTTT. Translation: CASTKDTYQPQHF.

The J gene is TRBJ1-2, the V gene TRBV9; D is possibly TRBD1 (5 bases). The CDR3 extends over 13 amino acids. The germline V gene has CDR1 SGDLS and CDR2 YYNGEE. Trimming cost V 3 bases and J 11 bases, with 17 bases left between them. The CDR3: CASSANGADAYTF. Here the CDR3 DNA reads TGTGCCAGCAGCGCCAACGGGGCGGATGCTTACACCTTC.

The genes are TRBV2 and TRBJ2-3, with unresolved D. Trimming took 8 bases from V and 6 from J, leaving 9 bases between them. Germline V gene lookup returns CDR1 SNHLY and CDR2 FYNNEI. The CDR3 is made up of 11 amino acids. The CDR3 sequence is CASGLRDTQYF. DNA for the CDR3: TGTGCCAGCGGCCTGAGGGATACGCAGTATTTT. The entire variable domain, with the rest obtained from reference TRBV2 and TRBJ2-3, is as follows: EPEVTQTPSHQVTQMGQEVILRCVPISNHLYFYWYRQILGQKVEFLVSFYNNEISEKSEIFDDQFSVERPDGSNFTLKIRSTKLEDSAMYFCASGLRDTQYFGPGTRLTVL.

Here the CDR3 DNA reads TGTGCCAGCAGCCGGGCATCGCCTTCACCCCTCCACTTT. As protein: CASSRASPSPLHF. This chain uses TRBV11-3 with TRBJ1-6; D is undetermined. CDR3 length: 13 amino acids. Germline assignment: CDR1 SGHNT and CDR2 YENEEA. The V and J ends lost 5 bases and 9 bases respectively, with 11 bases between them. Full variable domain (missing parts from reference TRBV11-3 and TRBJ1-6): EAGVVQSPRYKIIEKKQPVAFWCNPISGHNTLYWYLQNLGQGPELLIRYENEEAVDDSQLPKDRFSAERLKGVDSTLKIQPAELGDSAVYLCASSRASPSPLHFGNGTRLTVT.

This clone was counted at least ten times. A far larger clone is off by one base, so a read error is likely. The same CDR3 also results from other DNA sequences found in this sample. This chain uses TRBV7-3 with TRBJ1-2, with 11 bases fitting TRBD1. The trim removed 5 bases at V and 2 bases at J, leaving 7 bases unmatched. The germline V gene has CDR1 SGHTA and CDR2 FQGTGA. The CDR3 is 16 residues long. CDR3: CASSHGQGAENYGYTF. As DNA, the CDR3 is TGTGCCAGCAGCCACGGACAGGGGGCGGAAAACTATGGCTACACCTTC.

This chain uses TRBV4-1 with TRBJ1-5; D is perhaps TRBD1 (5 bases). CDR1 is MGHRA and CDR2 is YSYEKL in the germline V gene. The germline V and J ends were trimmed by 4 bases and 0 bases, with 10 bases remaining between them. The CDR3 loop spans 15 amino acids. This CDR3 is CASSPGTVSNQPQHF. For the CDR3, the DNA is TGCGCCAGCAGCCCAGGGACGGTTAGCAATCAGCCCCAGCATTTT.

The chain joins TRBV4-1 to TRBJ1-1, with D unresolved. CDR1 is MGHRA and CDR2 is YSYEKL in the germline V gene. The CDR3 runs 12 residues. Trimming took 0 bases from V and 7 from J, leaving 6 bases between them. The CDR3, as DNA: TGCGCCAGCAGCCAAGAGGGCGGTGAAGCTTTCTTT. This translates into CASSQEGGEAFF.

This clone was seen a handful of times. This sequence joins TRBV6-1 and TRBJ1-4, with TRBD1 as a possible D gene (5 bases). CDR3 length: 14 residues. Germline CDR1 is MNHNS and CDR2 is SASEGT. The V and J ends lost 8 bases and 4 bases respectively, with 14 bases between them. The CDR3 protein is CASGQGSHNEKLFF. The CDR3 DNA sequence: TGTGCCAGCGGGCAGGGCAGTCATAATGAAAAACTGTTTTTT.

This rearrangement joins TRBV2 to TRBJ2-1; 8 bases agree with TRBD1. Germline V lookup: CDR1 SNHLY, CDR2 FYNNEI. V trimming: 8 bases; J trimming: 6 bases; junction bases outside the gene matches: 9. The CDR3 sequence is 14 residues long. CDR3 residues: CASLDRGYPNEQFF. The CDR3 DNA reads as TGTGCCAGCCTAGACAGGGGCTACCCCAATGAGCAGTTCTTC.

The V call is TRBV9, the J call TRBJ1-4; D is unclear. Germline assignment: CDR1 SGDLS and CDR2 YYNGEE. CDR3 length equals 17 residues. Trimming cost V 0 bases and J 4 bases, with 16 bases left between them. CDR3 DNA sequence: TGTGCCAGCAGCGTAGGGCCCGTATCTTCCTTTAATGAAAAACTGTTTTTT. It encodes CASSVGPVSSFNEKLFF.

V gene TRBV6-6 combines with J gene TRBJ2-7, with D perhaps assigned TRBD1 or TRBD2 (6 bases each). CDR3 length equals 15 residues. Trimming shortened V by 0 bases and J by 1 base, and 10 bases separated the two germline ends. Germline assignment: CDR1 MNHNY and CDR2 SVGAGI (reference sequence). The CDR3 DNA sequence: TGTGCCAGCAGTTACTCAAGGGGGGCGTCCTACGAGCAGTACTTC. As protein: CASSYSRGASYEQYF.

The chain joins TRBV18 to TRBJ2-5, with 10 bases that match TRBD2. Germline CDR1 and CDR2: KGHSH and LQKENI. The CDR3 is 20 residues long. Losses at the gene ends were 2 bases for V and 0 bases for J; bases not matched to a gene: 15. The CDR3 DNA reads as TGTGCCAGCTCACCAAAAAGAAGGACTAGCGGCTACGAACACCAAGAGACCCAGTACTTC. Protein product: CASSPKRRTSGYEHQETQYF.

CDR3 coding DNA: TGTGCCAGCAGTTTCGACAGGGGCGCCTATAATTCACCCCTCCACTTT. Its translation is CASSFDRGAYNSPLHF. This rearrangement joins TRBV28 to TRBJ1-6; TRBD1 matches 8 bases. V shed 3 bases, J shed 2 bases, and the junction held 3 bases outside the gene matches. Germline loops: CDR1 MDHEN, CDR2 SYDVKM. This CDR3 has 16 amino acids.

The chain carries TRBV18 and TRBJ2-3; 11 bases line up with TRBD2. Trimming cost V 1 base and J 5 bases; bases outside gene matches: 5. Germline CDR1 is KGHSH and CDR2 is LQKENI. This CDR3 has 16 residues. CDR3 bases: TGTGCCAGCTCACCACTGGGACTAGCGGTGGTAGATACGCAGTATTTT. This sequence encodes CASSPLGLAVVDTQYF.

The chain carries TRBV7-9 and TRBJ1-4, with D maybe TRBD1 (5 bases). Germline V gene data show CDR1 as SEHNR and CDR2 as FQNEAQ (reference sequence). The CDR3 totals 13 residues. Trimming removed 8 bases at V and 4 bases at J, with 11 bases between. CDR3 in DNA: TGTGCCAGCCGGGGGTTTAGTAATGAAAAACTGTTTTTT. This encodes CASRGFSNEKLFF.

The chain uses TRBV2 and TRBJ1-2, with D perhaps TRBD1 (5 bases). Germline CDR1 SNHLY, CDR2 FYNNEI. The CDR3 sequence is 15 residues long. V was trimmed by 2 bases and J by 4 bases, leaving 14 bases between them. The CDR3 here is CASSERQGRFYGYTF. In DNA, the CDR3 is TGTGCCAGCAGTGAACGCCAGGGCAGGTTCTATGGCTACACCTTC.

Relative to its sample, this clone is large. The chain is built from TRBV27 and TRBJ2-6, with D uncertain. The ends were cut back, 6 bases at V and 1 base at J, with 4 bases in the middle. Germline V gives CDR1 MNHEY, CDR2 SMNVEV (reference sequence). The CDR3 is 13 residues long. The CDR3 reads CASSSSGANVLTF. The CDR3 DNA reads TGTGCCAGCAGCTCATCTGGGGCCAACGTCCTGACTTTC. Based on the CDR3 plus reference TRBV27 and TRBJ2-6, the full variable domain is EAQVTQNPRYLITVTGKKLTVTCSQNMNHEYMSWYRQDPGLGLRQIYYSMNVEVTDKGDVPEGYKVSRKEKRNFPLILESPSPNQTSLYFCASSSSGANVLTFGAGSRLTVL.

This clone appeared many times. The chain uses TRBV7-9 and TRBJ2-7; the D gene could be TRBD1 or TRBD2 (5 bases each). Germline V gene data show CDR1 as SEHNR and CDR2 as FQNEAQ (reference sequence). The ends were cut back, 2 bases at V and 2 bases at J, with 10 bases in the middle. The CDR3 has 14 amino acids. The chain's CDR3 is CASSLSGSAYEQYF. The CDR3 DNA follows: TGTGCCAGCAGCTTATCAGGGAGCGCCTACGAGCAGTACTTC.

The chain combines TRBV2 with TRBJ2-1, with TRBD2 matching 16 bases. Germline V gene sequence: CDR1 SNHLY, CDR2 FYNNEI. J gave up 2 bases and V 4 bases, and 5 bases lay outside the gene matches. The CDR3 contains 18 residues. CDR3 protein: CASSVRGLAGGPYNEQFF. Written as DNA, the CDR3 is TGTGCCAGCAGTGTGAGGGGACTAGCGGGGGGGCCCTACAATGAGCAGTTCTTC.

J is TRBJ1-6 and V is TRBV11-2; D not resolved. This CDR3 contains 18 residues. Germline V gives CDR1 SGHAT, CDR2 FQNNGV. V was shortened by 5 bases and J by 0 bases, with 17 bases between the two germline ends. CDR3 protein: CASSRNPATSSYNSPLHF. For the CDR3, the DNA is TGTGCCAGCAGCCGGAACCCAGCCACGAGCTCCTATAATTCACCCCTCCACTTT.

This clone was observed at least ten times. The CDR3 is CASSFTGGDTQYF. DNA for the CDR3: TGTGCCAGCAGCTTTACAGGGGGAGATACGCAGTATTTT. This chain connects TRBV7-9 to TRBJ2-3, with 8 bases lining up with TRBD1. The CDR3 is 13 amino acids. Per the germline V gene, CDR1 is SEHNR and CDR2 is FQNEAQ (reference sequence). Losses at the gene ends were 3 bases for V and 5 bases for J; bases not matched to a gene: 1.

By share of the sample, this clone is large. The V and J genes are TRBV5-4 and TRBJ2-7; TRBD1 might be the D (6 bases). From germline, CDR1 is SGHNT and CDR2 YYREEE (reference sequence). With 2 bases removed from V and 1 base from J, the gap between germline ends came to 13 bases. The CDR3 length is 15 residues. CDR3 loop: CASSLPGTPSYEQYF. CDR3 DNA: TGTGCCAGCAGCTTACCGGGGACACCTTCCTACGAGCAGTACTTC.

This chain links TRBV6-1 with TRBJ1-6; the D is unclear. Germline V lookup: CDR1 MNHNS, CDR2 SASEGT. The V and J ends lost 1 base and 6 bases respectively, with 13 bases between them. The CDR3 consists of 16 residues. CDR3 region: CASSEVGSTGNSPLHF. The CDR3 nucleotides read TGTGCCAGCAGTGAAGTGGGGTCGACGGGTAATTCACCCCTCCACTTT.

Regarding this clone: This specimen includes other DNA sequences encoding the same CDR3. The V call is TRBV9, the J call TRBJ1-1; no firm D call. V lost 0 bases to trimming and J lost 0 bases, with 6 bases between them. The CDR3 runs to 14 residues. Germline V lookup: CDR1 SGDLS, CDR2 YYNGEE. The CDR3 coding sequence is TGTGCCAGCAGCGTAGGAGGCATGAACACTGAAGCTTTCTTT. Protein product: CASSVGGMNTEAFF. The complete variable domain, with remaining parts taken from reference TRBV9 and TRBJ1-1, reads DSGVTQTPKHLITATGQRVTLRCSPRSGDLSVYWYQQSLDQGLQFLIQYYNGEERAKGNILERFSAQQFPDLHSELNLSSLELGDSALYFCASSVGGMNTEAFFGQGTRLTVV.

This clone was counted once. The chain combines TRBV6-6 with TRBJ2-7; maybe TRBD2 (6 bases). The CDR3 runs 12 residues. CDR1 is MNHNY and CDR2 is SVGAGI in the germline V gene (reference sequence). Trimming took off 6 bases at V and 6 bases at J, with 12 bases between the two ends. CDR3 loop: CASSLTSTEQYF. In DNA form, the CDR3 reads TGTGCCAGCAGCTTAACTAGCACCGAGCAGTACTTC.

This clone was recorded a few times. J is TRBJ1-3 and V is TRBV2; TRBD1 is a possible D gene (6 bases). The CDR3 sequence is 15 residues long. The V and J ends lost 7 bases and 0 bases respectively, with 13 bases between them. Per the germline V gene, CDR1 is SNHLY and CDR2 is FYNNEI. CDR3 in amino acids: CASNPTGHSGNTIYF. The CDR3 DNA sequence: TGTGCCAGCAATCCGACAGGTCACTCTGGAAACACCATATATTTT.

V and J are TRBV19 and TRBJ1-1; the D gene is possibly TRBD1 (6 bases). CDR1 LNHDA and CDR2 SQIVND come from the germline V gene (reference sequence). The CDR3 spans 13 residues. Trimming pared 5 bases from V and 1 base from J, leaving 8 bases between. In DNA form, the CDR3 reads TGTGCCAGTAGTGGGGGCGCGAACACTGAAGCTTTCTTT. Translating it yields CASSGGANTEAFF. The entire variable domain, with the rest obtained from reference TRBV19 and TRBJ1-1, is as follows: DGGITQSPKYLFRKEGQNVTLSCEQNLNHDAMYWYRQDPGQGLRLIYYSQIVNDFQKGDIAEGYSVSREKKESFPLTVTSAQKNPTAFYLCASSGGANTEAFFGQGTRLTVV.

This clone was recorded at least ten times. The chain is built from TRBV9 and TRBJ2-2; TRBD1 is a possible D gene (6 bases). Germline CDR1 reads SGDLS; CDR2 reads YYNGEE. V lost 2 bases, J lost 4 bases, and 18 bases lay in between. This CDR3 region has 17 residues. The DNA of the CDR3 is TGTGCCAGCAGCGTGGGATCCAGGGGCTCGGTCACCGGGGAGCTGTTTTTT. Protein: CASSVGSRGSVTGELFF.